This T cell receptor beta chain appears in the sequencing data of a study of shared clonotypes between healthy human individuals. Some clones are missing from TCRdb's copy, which holds only in-frame ones; the method was immunoSEQ multiplex PCR. The table includes some 1.5 million clones, roughly 96% detected once. CDR1 and CDR2 (germline): SEHNR, FQNEAQ (reference sequence). The CDR3 runs 16 residues. V was pared by 3 bases and J by 4 bases, with 7 bases of the junction left unmatched. The TCR was taken from a man younger than 45 in good health. Material: naive CD4+ T cells sorted from blood. Subset meaning: CD45RA+ positively selected. The V gene is TRBV7-9, the J gene TRBJ2-2; 8 bases line up with TRBD1. CDR3 sequence (DNA): TGTGCCAGCAGCTTGCAGGGGGCGTTGGGCACCGGGGAGCTGTTTTTT. It encodes CASSLQGALGTGELFF.